What follows are 7 T cell receptor beta chains derived from one specimen sequenced in a study of molecular identifiers for immune sequencing clone quantification. TCRdb itself ran the PCR reads through MiXCR, one entry per CDR3 protein. Here the sample spans fewer than 350,000 distinct CDR3 sequences, 24% being singletons. Sequenced sample: naive CD8+ T cells from blood, with Jurkat cell RNA spiked in. Subset described: FACS-sorted CD8+CD4-CCR7+CD45RA+ naive T cells. The receptors originated from a human donor in good health. Some libraries in this study had Jurkat cell RNA spiked in.

The V gene is TRBV13, the J gene TRBJ1-1; D perhaps matches TRBD1 (5 bases). The CDR3 covers 17 residues. Per the germline V gene, CDR1 is PRHDT and CDR2 is FYEKMQ (reference sequence). The V end was cut by 5 bases, the J end by 0 bases, with 19 bases between. CDR3 sequence (DNA): TGTGCCAGCAGCCCCCCGGGACGGAGCTTCATGAACACTGAAGCTTTCTTT. As protein: CASSPPGRSFMNTEAFF.

Notes on this clonotype: Being one base from a much bigger clone, this may be a read error. J is TRBJ2-7 and V is TRBV6-6; 9 bases fit TRBD1. The CDR3 spans 15 residues. The germline gives CDR1 MNHNY, CDR2 SVGAGI (reference sequence). The ends lost 6 bases at V and 4 bases at J; junction bases unmatched: 10. The chain's CDR3 is CASSRTGADLYEQYF. DNA of the CDR3: TGTGCCAGCAGCCGGACAGGGGCGGATTTATACGAGCAGTACTTC.

Ten or more counts support this clonotype. This chain connects TRBV20-1 to TRBJ2-7; 7 bases map to TRBD2. Trimming removed 2 bases from V and 4 bases from J; junction bases left unmatched: 2. The CDR3 consists of 12 residues. CDR1 is DFQATT and CDR2 is SNEGSKA in the germline V gene (reference sequence). CDR3 bases: TGCAGTGCTAGATGGGGGGGGTACGAGCAGTACTTC. Residues: CSARWGGYEQYF.

The sample holds many counts of this clonotype. This sequence joins TRBV7-9 and TRBJ2-5; no definite D call. This CDR3 comprises 11 residues. Trimming cost V 5 bases and J 1 base, with 2 bases left between them. CDR1 SEHNR and CDR2 FQNEAQ come from the germline V gene (reference sequence). CDR3 bases: TGTGCCAGCAGCATCCAAGAGACCCAGTACTTC. It codes for CASSIQETQYF.

This clonotype was seen ten or more times. V and J are TRBV4-3 and TRBJ2-1; TRBD2 aligns across 11 bases. J gave up 6 bases and V 3 bases, and 13 bases lay outside the gene matches. Germline CDR1 LGHNA, CDR2 YSLEER. The CDR3 totals 18 residues. The CDR3: CASSQEAEIAGGGNEQFF. CDR3 in DNA: TGCGCCAGCAGCCAGGAGGCTGAAATAGCGGGAGGGGGCAATGAGCAGTTCTTC.

In its sample, this clonotype was seen once. This may come from a read error, since a much larger clone is one base off. J is TRBJ1-2 and V is TRBV6-5; D is unclear. This CDR3 is built from 13 residues. In germline, CDR1 is MNHEY, CDR2 SVGAGI. The CDR3 DNA is TGTGCCGGCAGTCCCGGTACTAACTATGGCTACACCTTC. Residues: CAGSPGTNYGYTF.

This clonotype was counted at least ten times. The genes are TRBV7-9 and TRBJ1-1; D ambiguous. The CDR3 contains 14 residues. The germline gives CDR1 SEHNR, CDR2 FQNEAQ (reference sequence). V dropped 5 bases and J dropped 5 bases, with 15 bases sitting between them. The chain's CDR3 is CASSETTTGTEAFF. The CDR3 DNA follows: TGTGCCAGCAGCGAGACGACCACGGGAACTGAAGCTTTCTTT.